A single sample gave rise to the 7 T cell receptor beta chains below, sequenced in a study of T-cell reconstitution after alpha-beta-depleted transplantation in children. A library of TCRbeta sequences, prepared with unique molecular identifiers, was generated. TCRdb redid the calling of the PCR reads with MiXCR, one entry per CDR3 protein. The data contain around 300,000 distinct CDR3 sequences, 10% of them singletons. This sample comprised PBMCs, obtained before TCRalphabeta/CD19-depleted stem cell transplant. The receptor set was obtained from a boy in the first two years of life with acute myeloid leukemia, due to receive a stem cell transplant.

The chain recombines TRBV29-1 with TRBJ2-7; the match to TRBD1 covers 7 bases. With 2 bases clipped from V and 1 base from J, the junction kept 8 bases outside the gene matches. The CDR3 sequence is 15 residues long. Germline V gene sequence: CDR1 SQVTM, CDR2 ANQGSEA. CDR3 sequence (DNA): TGCAGCGTTGAATTCGATGACAGGGAATCCTACGAGCAGTACTTC. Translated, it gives CSVEFDDRESYEQYF.

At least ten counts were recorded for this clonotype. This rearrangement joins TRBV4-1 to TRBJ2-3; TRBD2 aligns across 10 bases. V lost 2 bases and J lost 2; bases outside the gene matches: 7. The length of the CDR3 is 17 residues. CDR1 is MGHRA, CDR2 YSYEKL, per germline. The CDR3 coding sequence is TGCGCCAGCAGCCAAACCAGCGGGGGGGCGTTCACAGATACGCAGTATTTT. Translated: CASSQTSGGAFTDTQYF.

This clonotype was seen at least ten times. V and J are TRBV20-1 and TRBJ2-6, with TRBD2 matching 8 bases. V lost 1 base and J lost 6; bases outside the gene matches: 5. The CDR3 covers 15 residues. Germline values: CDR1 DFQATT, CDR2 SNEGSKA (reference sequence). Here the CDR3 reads CSARGIGREANVLTF. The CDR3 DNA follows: TGCAGTGCTAGAGGGATCGGGAGGGAGGCCAACGTCCTGACTTTC.

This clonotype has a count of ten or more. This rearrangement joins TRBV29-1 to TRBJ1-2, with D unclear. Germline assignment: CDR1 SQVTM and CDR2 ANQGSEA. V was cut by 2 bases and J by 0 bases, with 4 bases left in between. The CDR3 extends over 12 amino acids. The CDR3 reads CSVERANYGYTF. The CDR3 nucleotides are TGCAGCGTTGAAAGAGCTAACTATGGCTACACCTTC.

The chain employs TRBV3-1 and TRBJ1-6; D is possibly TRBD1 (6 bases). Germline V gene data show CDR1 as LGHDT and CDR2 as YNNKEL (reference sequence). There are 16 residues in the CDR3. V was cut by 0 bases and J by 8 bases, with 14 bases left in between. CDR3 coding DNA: TGTGCCAGCAGCCAAGATCACGGGGGCGGGCATTCACCCCTCCACTTT. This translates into CASSQDHGGGHSPLHF.

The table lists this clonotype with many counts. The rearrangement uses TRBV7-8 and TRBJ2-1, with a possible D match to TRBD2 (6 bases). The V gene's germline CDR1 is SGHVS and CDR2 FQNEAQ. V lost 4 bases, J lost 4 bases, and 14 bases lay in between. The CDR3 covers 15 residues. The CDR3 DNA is TGTGCCAGCAGCTCTAGCGTCGGAGGGTACAATGAGCAGTTCTTC. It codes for CASSSSVGGYNEQFF.

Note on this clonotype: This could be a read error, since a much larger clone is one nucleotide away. As DNA, the CDR3 is TGTGCCAGTAGAACCACACAGGGCGCCAATGGCTACACCTTC. The encoded protein is CASRTTQGANGYTF. The V call is TRBV19, the J call TRBJ1-2; the D gene is possibly TRBD1 (6 bases). Germline CDR1 reads LNHDA; CDR2 reads SQIVND (reference sequence). The CDR3 has 14 residues. Deletions cut 6 bases from V and 6 bases from J, with 17 bases between.